The 25 T cell receptor beta chains listed next were all sequenced from one sample in a study of T cell repertoires in cytomegalovirus infection. MiXCR, applied by TCRdb to the reads, yields one record per CDR3 protein. The sample gives about 700,000 distinct CDR3 sequences, around 31% of which show up once; about 20% is in the top ten. These receptors' targets are unknown. The sample here was cultured PBMCs, taken from culture after CMV antigen stimulation. The receptors derive from a human donor in good health (CMV status not recorded). Some clones in this sample may be carry-over from other donors' samples.

This clonotype was found many times. The CDR3 sequence is CASSLGRGDTQYF. The CDR3 DNA sequence: TGTGCCAGCAGCTTAGGCCGGGGAGATACGCAGTATTTT. The chain uses TRBV7-6 and TRBJ2-3; perhaps TRBD2 as D (5 bases). This CDR3 spans 13 amino acids. V lost 1 base to trimming and J lost 5 bases, with 7 bases between them. CDR1 is SGHVS, CDR2 FNYEAQ, per germline.

There are a few counts of this clonotype. The chain has TRBV6-2 or TRBV6-3 and TRBJ2-1, with 7 positions matching TRBD1. J was trimmed by 6 bases and V by 4 bases; bases with no gene match: 9. This CDR3 has 15 amino acids. CDR1 is MNHEY, CDR2 SVGEGT, per germline. CDR3 coding DNA: TGTGCCAGCAGTTGGGGAGACAGGGAAGGCAATGAGCAGTTCTTC. Protein product: CASSWGDREGNEQFF.

The V gene is TRBV5-6, the J gene TRBJ2-1; 8 bases are a match to TRBD1. Per the germline V gene, CDR1 is SGHDT and CDR2 is YYEEEE. After removal of 3 bases from V and 5 bases from J, the junction contained 7 bases not matched to a gene. This CDR3 has 15 amino acids. This chain's CDR3 is CASSSPGQVHNEQFF. The CDR3 coding sequence is TGTGCCAGCAGCTCGCCGGGACAGGTACACAATGAGCAGTTCTTC.

The chain is built from TRBV5-1 and TRBJ2-1; tentative D call: TRBD1 (6 bases). Germline CDR1 is SGHRS and CDR2 is YFSETQ. This CDR3 has 14 amino acids. Trimming shortened V by 4 bases and J by 7 bases, and 15 bases separated the two germline ends. CDR3 sequence reads: CASSTQTGQNEQFF. CDR3 sequence (DNA): TGCGCCAGCAGCACCCAGACAGGTCAGAATGAGCAGTTCTTC.

The chain uses TRBV25-1 and TRBJ2-1; the D is unclear. V lost 1 base and J lost 8, with 15 bases in between. Germline assignment: CDR1 MGHDK and CDR2 SYGVNS. This CDR3 is built from 15 residues. In DNA form, the CDR3 reads TGTGCCAGCAGTGAATTGGCGAAGGGTCGGGATGAGCAGTTCTTC. Its translation is CASSELAKGRDEQFF.

This rearrangement joins TRBV20-1 to TRBJ2-7, with TRBD1 identical over 12 bases. Germline V gives CDR1 DFQATT, CDR2 SNEGSKA (reference sequence). Germline trimming cut 3 bases from V and 6 bases from J; bases unmatched to any gene: 9. The CDR3 sequence is 15 residues long. CDR3: CSASSAGTGGGEQYF. The CDR3 DNA follows: TGCAGTGCTAGTAGCGCCGGGACAGGGGGCGGCGAGCAGTACTTC.

The table lists this clonotype with many counts. The genes are TRBV7-2 and TRBJ2-3; the D is unclear. V lost 3 bases to trimming and J lost 3 bases, with 13 bases between them. Germline V lookup: CDR1 SGHTA, CDR2 FQGNSA. The CDR3 extends over 15 amino acids. CDR3 DNA sequence: TGTGCCAGCAGCTTCGGACCATCGACGACAGATACGCAGTATTTT. It is translated as CASSFGPSTTDTQYF.

This clonotype was detected only a few times. V usage is TRBV15 and J usage is TRBJ2-2; TRBD2 might be the D (5 bases). The CDR3 spans 12 residues. Germline V gene lookup returns CDR1 LNHNV and CDR2 YYDKDF (reference sequence). The ends were cut back, 8 bases at V and 4 bases at J, with 8 bases in the middle. In DNA form, the CDR3 reads TGTGCCACCTCTGCGGGCACCGGGGAGCTGTTTTTT. This sequence encodes CATSAGTGELFF.

The V and J genes are TRBV5-6 and TRBJ2-7; D is tentatively TRBD1 or TRBD2 (5 bases each). This CDR3 spans 11 amino acids. Germline V gene data show CDR1 as SGHDT and CDR2 as YYEEEE. With 3 bases removed from V and 7 bases from J, the gap between germline ends came to 8 bases. This chain's CDR3 is CASSWGGEQYF. DNA of the CDR3: TGTGCCAGCAGCTGGGGCGGGGAGCAGTACTTC.

Regarding this clonotype: Germline and junction disagree at one end, which may indicate a read error. The V gene is TRBV24-1, the J gene TRBJ2-1; no clear D gene. The CDR3 sequence is 13 residues long. Looked up from germline, CDR1 is KGHDR and CDR2 is SFDVKD. The CDR3 loop is CATSDHAATWLPF. The CDR3 nucleotides are TGTGCCACCAGTGACCACGCCGCGACATGGCTTCCCTTC.

The chain uses TRBV3-1 and TRBJ2-6; no firm D call. The CDR3 consists of 16 residues. Germline values: CDR1 LGHDT, CDR2 YNNKEL (reference sequence). The V end lost 1 base, the J end lost 0 bases, and 7 bases lay between the germline ends. CDR3: CASSQVDSSGANVLTF. The CDR3 DNA reads as TGTGCCAGCAGCCAAGTTGACTCCTCTGGGGCCAACGTCCTGACTTTC.

This clonotype was found a few times. In DNA form, the CDR3 reads TGTGCCAGCAGCTTATTGTTATCGGAGAACACTGAAGCTTTCTTT. This encodes CASSLLLSENTEAFF. The chain carries TRBV7-8 and TRBJ1-1, with D unclear. Trimming stripped 2 bases from V and 1 base from J, with 11 bases between. The CDR3 is 15 amino acids. Germline V gene sequence: CDR1 SGHVS, CDR2 FQNEAQ.

This clonotype was detected only a few times. The rearrangement links TRBV24-1 to TRBJ2-1; 10 nucleotides align to TRBD1. Germline loops: CDR1 KGHDR, CDR2 SFDVKD. The J segment lost 3 bases and the V segment lost 7 bases, leaving 2 bases of the junction unmatched. The CDR3 totals 14 residues. The DNA for the CDR3 is TGTGCCACCAGAGGACAGGGGGACTACAATGAGCAGTTCTTC. It encodes CATRGQGDYNEQFF.

V and J are TRBV20-1 and TRBJ2-1; 8 positions match TRBD2. CDR3 length: 14 residues. The germline gives CDR1 DFQATT, CDR2 SNEGSKA (reference sequence). J was trimmed by 8 bases and V by 0 bases; bases with no gene match: 6. CDR3 sequence: CSAREGAGVDEQFF. CDR3 nucleotide sequence: TGCAGTGCTAGAGAGGGAGCGGGAGTTGATGAGCAGTTCTTC.

The chain has TRBV19 and TRBJ2-7; 10 positions match TRBD1. This CDR3 is built from 15 residues. From germline, CDR1 is LNHDA and CDR2 SQIVND (reference sequence). Trimming removed 6 bases from V and 6 bases from J; junction bases left unmatched: 11. This CDR3 reads CASSPSGQGTVEQYF. CDR3 DNA: TGTGCCAGTAGCCCGTCGGGACAGGGGACTGTCGAGCAGTACTTC. Full variable domain (missing parts from reference TRBV19 and TRBJ2-7): DGGITQSPKYLFRKEGQNVTLSCEQNLNHDAMYWYRQDPGQGLRLIYYSQIVNDFQKGDIAEGYSVSREKKESFPLTVTSAQKNPTAFYLCASSPSGQGTVEQYFGPGTRLTVT.

The chain couples TRBV7-9 to TRBJ2-7; no clear D. Germline CDR1 reads SEHNR; CDR2 reads FQNEAQ (reference sequence). V lost 2 bases and J 3 bases, leaving 23 bases between the germline ends. This CDR3 region has 18 residues. This CDR3 is CASSLSNLGHPSLYEQYF. CDR3 DNA: TGTGCCAGCAGCTTATCCAACCTGGGTCACCCATCCCTCTACGAGCAGTACTTC.

V is TRBV20-1 and J is TRBJ2-3; possibly TRBD2 for D (5 bases). Between the trimmed V and J ends, which lost 6 bases and 3 bases, there was a span of 13 bases. The CDR3 loop spans 13 amino acids. Germline V lookup: CDR1 DFQATT, CDR2 SNEGSKA (reference sequence). CDR3 nucleotide sequence: TGCAGTGCCCGCGACTACTATACAGATACGCAGTATTTT. Translation gives CSARDYYTDTQYF.

The V and J genes are TRBV29-1 and TRBJ2-3, with D tentatively TRBD2 (5 bases). Germline assignment: CDR1 SQVTM and CDR2 ANQGSEA. Trimming removed 1 base from V and 2 bases from J, with 10 bases in between. The CDR3 loop spans 14 amino acids. This CDR3 is CSVEVDWNTDTQYF. DNA of the CDR3: TGCAGCGTTGAAGTGGACTGGAACACAGATACGCAGTATTTT.

In its sample, this clonotype was seen a few times. This chain connects TRBV6-1 to TRBJ2-7; 9 positions match TRBD1. Germline CDR1 and CDR2: MNHNS and SASEGT. The CDR3 extends over 16 amino acids. Losses at the gene ends were 6 bases for V and 1 base for J; bases not matched to a gene: 10. CDR3 residues: CASRKSGQGKSYEQYF. DNA for the CDR3: TGTGCCAGCAGAAAATCTGGACAGGGGAAATCCTACGAGCAGTACTTC.

The chain carries TRBV7-8 and TRBJ1-6, with 7 bases matching TRBD1. This CDR3 contains 14 residues. The junction had 6 bases not matched to a gene; V was cut back by 3 bases and J by 10 bases. Germline CDR1 reads SGHVS; CDR2 reads FQNEAQ. The CDR3 DNA reads TGTGCCAGCAGCTTTAACAGGGGCGGCTCACCCCTCCACTTT. Residues: CASSFNRGGSPLHF.

This chain joins TRBV4-2 and TRBJ2-5; 8 bases are shared with TRBD2. V was pared by 4 bases and J by 2 bases, with 9 bases of the junction left unmatched. Germline V gives CDR1 LGHNA, CDR2 YNFKEQ. The CDR3 is made up of 16 amino acids. The CDR3 DNA sequence: TGTGCCAGCAGCCGCTACTTTAGCGGGGTACAAGAGACCCAGTACTTC. As protein: CASSRYFSGVQETQYF.

The chain joins TRBV28 to TRBJ2-1, with D possibly TRBD2 on 7 matching bases. V shed 10 bases and J shed 8 bases, with 24 bases lying between them. CDR1 is MDHEN, CDR2 SYDVKM, per germline. CDR3 length: 15 amino acids. DNA of the CDR3: TGTGCCACCAGCTGGGGAGGGACGGGGGCGGATGAGCAGTTCTTC. Translation gives CATSWGGTGADEQFF.

The chain links TRBV7-9 to TRBJ1-4; D call uncertain. Germline assignment: CDR1 SEHNR and CDR2 FQNEAQ (reference sequence). Trimming removed 8 bases at V and 6 bases at J, with 7 bases between. The CDR3 loop spans 11 amino acids. CDR3 in DNA: TGTGCCAGCCAAGGAGATGAAAAACTGTTTTTT. Its protein product is CASQGDEKLFF.

This clonotype was observed a handful of times. As DNA, the CDR3 is TGTGCCAGCAGTTACCAGCGGCAGAGCTCCTACGAGCAGTACTTC. It encodes CASSYQRQSSYEQYF. The V gene is TRBV6-2 or TRBV6-3, the J gene TRBJ2-7, with a possible D match to TRBD2 (5 bases). Germline assignment: CDR1 MNHEY and CDR2 SVGEGT. Trimming cost V 2 bases and J 0 bases, with 11 bases left between them. The length of the CDR3 is 15 residues.

Only a few counts were recorded for this clonotype. This chain uses TRBV20-1 with TRBJ1-4; no firm D call. The CDR3 loop spans 13 amino acids. Germline V gene data show CDR1 as DFQATT and CDR2 as SNEGSKA (reference sequence). Trimming took off 5 bases at V and 1 base at J, with 8 bases between the two ends. CDR3 sequence: CSARVVTNEKLFF. DNA for the CDR3: TGCAGTGCTCGGGTTGTAACTAATGAAAAACTGTTTTTT.